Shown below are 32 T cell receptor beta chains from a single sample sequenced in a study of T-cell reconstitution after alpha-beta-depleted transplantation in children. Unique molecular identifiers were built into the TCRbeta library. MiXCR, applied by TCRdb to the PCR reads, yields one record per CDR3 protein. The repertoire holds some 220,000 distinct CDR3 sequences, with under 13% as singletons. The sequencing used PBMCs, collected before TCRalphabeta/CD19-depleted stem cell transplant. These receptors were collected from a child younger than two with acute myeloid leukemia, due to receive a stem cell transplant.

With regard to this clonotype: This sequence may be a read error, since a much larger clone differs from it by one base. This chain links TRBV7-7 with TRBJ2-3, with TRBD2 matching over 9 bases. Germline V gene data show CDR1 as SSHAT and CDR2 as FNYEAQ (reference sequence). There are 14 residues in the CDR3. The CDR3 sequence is CASSPTSGTGTQYF. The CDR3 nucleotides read TGTGCCAGCAGCCCGACTAGCGGAACAGGTACGCAGTATTTT.

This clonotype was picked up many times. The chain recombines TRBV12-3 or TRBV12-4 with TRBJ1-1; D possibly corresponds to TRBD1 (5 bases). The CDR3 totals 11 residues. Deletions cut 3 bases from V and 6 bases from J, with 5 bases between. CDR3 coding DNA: TGTGCCAGCAGTTTCAGGGCTGAAGCTTTCTTT. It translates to CASSFRAEAFF.

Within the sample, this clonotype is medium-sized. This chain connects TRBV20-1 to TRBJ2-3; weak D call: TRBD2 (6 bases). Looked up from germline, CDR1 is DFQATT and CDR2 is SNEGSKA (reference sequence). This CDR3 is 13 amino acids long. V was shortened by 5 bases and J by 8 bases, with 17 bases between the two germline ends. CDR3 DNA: TGCAGTGCTTCGGGACTCGCCGAAACTACGCAGTATTTT. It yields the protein CSASGLAETTQYF.

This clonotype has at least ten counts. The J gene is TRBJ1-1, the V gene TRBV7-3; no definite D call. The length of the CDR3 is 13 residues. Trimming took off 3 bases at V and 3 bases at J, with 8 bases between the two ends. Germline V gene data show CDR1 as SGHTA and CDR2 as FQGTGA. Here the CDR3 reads CASSFGGHTEAFF. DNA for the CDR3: TGTGCCAGCAGCTTTGGCGGGCACACTGAAGCTTTCTTT.

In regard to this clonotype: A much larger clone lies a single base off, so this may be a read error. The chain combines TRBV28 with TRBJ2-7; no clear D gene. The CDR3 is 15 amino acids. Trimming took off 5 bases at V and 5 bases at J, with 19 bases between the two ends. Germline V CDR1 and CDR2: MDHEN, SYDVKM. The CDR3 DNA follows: TGTGCCAGCAGTCCTCCCGACGGGTCGCACCACGAGCAGTACTTC. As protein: CASSPPDGSHHEQYF.

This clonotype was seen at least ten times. The CDR3 coding sequence is TGTGCCAGCAGCGTAGACGCTTACGAAGCTGATGGCTACACCTTC. It encodes CASSVDAYEADGYTF. The chain has TRBV9 and TRBJ1-2; D not resolved. Germline V gene sequence: CDR1 SGDLS, CDR2 YYNGEE. V dropped 0 bases and J dropped 6 bases, with 15 bases sitting between them. The CDR3 is 15 amino acids.

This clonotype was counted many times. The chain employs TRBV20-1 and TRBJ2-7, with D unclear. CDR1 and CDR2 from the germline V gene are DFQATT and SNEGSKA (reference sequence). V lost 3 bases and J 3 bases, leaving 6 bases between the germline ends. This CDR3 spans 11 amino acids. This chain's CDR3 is CSARPVYEQYF. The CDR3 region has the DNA TGCAGTGCTAGGCCGGTCTACGAGCAGTACTTC.

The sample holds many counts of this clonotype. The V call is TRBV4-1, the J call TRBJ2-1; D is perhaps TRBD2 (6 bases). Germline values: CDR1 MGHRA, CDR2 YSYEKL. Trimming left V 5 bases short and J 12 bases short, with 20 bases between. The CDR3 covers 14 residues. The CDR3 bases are TGCGCCAGCAGCTACCAACTTGAGACTAGGTCGCAGTTCTTC. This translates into CASSYQLETRSQFF.

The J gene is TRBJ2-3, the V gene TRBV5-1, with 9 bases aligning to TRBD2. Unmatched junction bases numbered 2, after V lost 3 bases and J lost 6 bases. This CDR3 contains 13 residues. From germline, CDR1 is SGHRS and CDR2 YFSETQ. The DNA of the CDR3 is TGCGCCAGCAGCTGGCTAGCGGGGGATACGCAGTATTTT. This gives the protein CASSWLAGDTQYF.

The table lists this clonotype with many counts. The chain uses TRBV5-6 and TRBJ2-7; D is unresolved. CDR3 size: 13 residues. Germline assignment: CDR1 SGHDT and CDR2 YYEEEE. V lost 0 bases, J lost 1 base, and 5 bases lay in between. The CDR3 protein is CASSLELSYEQYF. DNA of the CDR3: TGTGCCAGCAGCTTGGAGTTGTCCTACGAGCAGTACTTC.

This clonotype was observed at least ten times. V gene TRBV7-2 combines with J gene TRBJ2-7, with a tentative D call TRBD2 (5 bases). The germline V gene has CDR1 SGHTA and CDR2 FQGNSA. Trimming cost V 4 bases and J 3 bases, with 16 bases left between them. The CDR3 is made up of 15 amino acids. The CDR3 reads CASSSSGADFYEQYF. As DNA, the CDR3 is TGTGCCAGCAGCTCAAGCGGAGCCGACTTCTACGAGCAGTACTTC. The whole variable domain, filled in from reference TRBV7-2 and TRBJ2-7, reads GAGVSQSPSNKVTEKGKDVELRCDPISGHTALYWYRQSLGQGLEFLIYFQGNSAPDKSGLPSDRFSAERTGGSVSTLTIQRTQQEDSAVYLCASSSSGADFYEQYFGPGTRLTVT.

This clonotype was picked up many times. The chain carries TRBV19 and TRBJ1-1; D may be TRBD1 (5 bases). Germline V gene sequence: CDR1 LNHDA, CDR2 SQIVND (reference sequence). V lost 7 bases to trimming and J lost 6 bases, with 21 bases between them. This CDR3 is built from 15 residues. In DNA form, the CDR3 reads TGTGCCAGTATGAGGTCCGGGACTTGGACGGCTGAAGCTTTCTTT. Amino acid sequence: CASMRSGTWTAEAFF.

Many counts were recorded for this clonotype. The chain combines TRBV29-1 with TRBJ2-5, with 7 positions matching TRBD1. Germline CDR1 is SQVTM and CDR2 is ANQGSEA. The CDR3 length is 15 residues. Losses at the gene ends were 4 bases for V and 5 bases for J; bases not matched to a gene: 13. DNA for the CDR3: TGCAGCGTTGCTGGCCAAACAGGGGCGCAGGAGACCCAGTACTTC. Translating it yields CSVAGQTGAQETQYF.

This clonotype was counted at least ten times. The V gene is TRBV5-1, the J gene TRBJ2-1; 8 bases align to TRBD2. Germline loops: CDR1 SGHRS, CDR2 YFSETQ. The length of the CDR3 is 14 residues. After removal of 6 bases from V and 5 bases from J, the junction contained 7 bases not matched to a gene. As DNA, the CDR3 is TGCGCCAGCATGGCCGGGAGGGCCAACAATGAGCAGTTCTTC. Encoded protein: CASMAGRANNEQFF.

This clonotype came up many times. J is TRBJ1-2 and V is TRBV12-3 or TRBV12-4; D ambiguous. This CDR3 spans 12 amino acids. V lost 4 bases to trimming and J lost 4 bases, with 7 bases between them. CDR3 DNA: TGTGCCAGCAGTTCAGATATCTATGGCTACACCTTC. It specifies CASSSDIYGYTF.

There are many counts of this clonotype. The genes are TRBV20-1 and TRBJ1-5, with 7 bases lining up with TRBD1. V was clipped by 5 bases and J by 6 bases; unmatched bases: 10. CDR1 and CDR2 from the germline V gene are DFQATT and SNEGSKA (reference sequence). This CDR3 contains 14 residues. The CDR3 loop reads CSAFDRDGIQPQHF. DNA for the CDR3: TGCAGTGCTTTTGACAGGGACGGAATTCAGCCCCAGCATTTT.

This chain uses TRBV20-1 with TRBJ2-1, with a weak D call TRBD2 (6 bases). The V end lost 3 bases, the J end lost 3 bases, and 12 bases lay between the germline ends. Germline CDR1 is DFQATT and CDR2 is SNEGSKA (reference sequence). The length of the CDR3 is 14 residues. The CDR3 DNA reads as TGCAGTGCTAGGTCTAGCGTGGGCTACAATGAGCAGTTCTTC. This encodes CSARSSVGYNEQFF.

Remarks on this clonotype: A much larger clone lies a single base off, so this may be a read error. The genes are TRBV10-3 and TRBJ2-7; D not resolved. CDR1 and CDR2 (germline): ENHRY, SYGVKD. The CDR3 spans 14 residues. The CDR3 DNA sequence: TGTGCCATCAGTGACCGTACTACAACCTACGAGCAGTCCTTC. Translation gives CAISDRTTTYEQSF.

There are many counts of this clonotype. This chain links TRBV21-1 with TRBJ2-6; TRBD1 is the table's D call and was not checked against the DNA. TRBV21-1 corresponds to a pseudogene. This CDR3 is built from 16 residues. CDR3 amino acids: CASIGGGTSGANVLTF. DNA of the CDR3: TGTGCCAGCATAGGTGGCGGGACCTCTGGGGCCAACGTCCTGACTTTC.

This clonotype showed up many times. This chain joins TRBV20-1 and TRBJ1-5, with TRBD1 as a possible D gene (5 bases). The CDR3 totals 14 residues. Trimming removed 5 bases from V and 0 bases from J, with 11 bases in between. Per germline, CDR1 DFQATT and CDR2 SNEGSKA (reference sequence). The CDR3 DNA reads TGCAGTGCTCACGACAGATATAGCAATCAGCCCCAGCATTTT. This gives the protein CSAHDRYSNQPQHF.

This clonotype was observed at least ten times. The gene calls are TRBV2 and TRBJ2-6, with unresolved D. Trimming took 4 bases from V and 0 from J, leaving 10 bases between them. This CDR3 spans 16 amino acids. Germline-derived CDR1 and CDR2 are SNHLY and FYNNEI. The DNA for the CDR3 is TGTGCCAGCAGTGTTGCACGGAGCTCTGGGGCCAACGTCCTGACTTTC. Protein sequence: CASSVARSSGANVLTF.

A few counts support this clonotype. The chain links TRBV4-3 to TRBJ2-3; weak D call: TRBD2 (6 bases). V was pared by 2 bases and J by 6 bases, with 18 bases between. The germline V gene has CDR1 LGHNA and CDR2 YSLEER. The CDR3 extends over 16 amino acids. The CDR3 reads CASSQSDGRGTDTQYF. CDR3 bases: TGCGCCAGCAGCCAATCCGACGGGAGAGGAACGGATACGCAGTATTTT.

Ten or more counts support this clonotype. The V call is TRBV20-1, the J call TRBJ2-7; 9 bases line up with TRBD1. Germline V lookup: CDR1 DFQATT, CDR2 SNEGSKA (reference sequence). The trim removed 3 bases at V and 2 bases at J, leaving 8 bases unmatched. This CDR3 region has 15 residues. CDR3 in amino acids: CSASRGQGSTYEQYF. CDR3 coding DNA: TGCAGTGCTAGCAGGGGACAGGGCTCAACCTACGAGCAGTACTTC.

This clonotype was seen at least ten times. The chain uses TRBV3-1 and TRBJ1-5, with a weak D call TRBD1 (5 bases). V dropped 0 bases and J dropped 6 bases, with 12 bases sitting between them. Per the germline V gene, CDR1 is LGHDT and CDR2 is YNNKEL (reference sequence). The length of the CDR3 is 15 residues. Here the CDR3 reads CASSQDLGERQPQHF. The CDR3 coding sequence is TGTGCCAGCAGCCAAGATTTGGGGGAGCGTCAGCCCCAGCATTTT.

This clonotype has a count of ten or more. The CDR3 bases are TGTGCCAGCAGCTGGGTCCGGGGGAACACTGAAGCTTTCTTT. Protein: CASSWVRGNTEAFF. V is TRBV5-6 and J is TRBJ1-1; D is unclear. V dropped 3 bases and J dropped 1 base, with 10 bases sitting between them. The CDR3 covers 14 residues. CDR1 SGHDT and CDR2 YYEEEE come from the germline V gene.

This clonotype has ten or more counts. CDR3 DNA: TGTGCCAGCAGCTTTGGGGGCGCGAGAACCTACGAGCAGTACTTC. It is translated as CASSFGGARTYEQYF. The V call is TRBV7-9, the J call TRBJ2-7, with a weak D call TRBD1 (6 bases). The CDR3 contains 15 residues. The ends were cut back, 3 bases at V and 2 bases at J, with 14 bases in the middle. Per the germline V gene, CDR1 is SEHNR and CDR2 is FQNEAQ (reference sequence).

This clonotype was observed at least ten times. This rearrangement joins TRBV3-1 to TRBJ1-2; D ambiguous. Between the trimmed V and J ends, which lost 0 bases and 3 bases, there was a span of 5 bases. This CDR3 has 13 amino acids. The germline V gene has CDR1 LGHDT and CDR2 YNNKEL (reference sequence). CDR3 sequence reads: CASSQDTDYGYTF. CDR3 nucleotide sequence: TGTGCCAGCAGCCAAGATACCGACTATGGCTACACCTTC.

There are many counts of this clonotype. The CDR3 spells CASSAPTGVSEKLFF. CDR3 DNA: TGTGCCAGCAGCGCACCTACAGGGGTTTCGGAAAAACTGTTTTTT. The genes are TRBV7-2 and TRBJ1-4; TRBD1 matches at 7 bases. Germline V lookup: CDR1 SGHTA, CDR2 FQGNSA. Trimming at V came to 5 bases and at J to 8 bases, leaving 11 bases not matched to a gene. The CDR3 consists of 15 residues.

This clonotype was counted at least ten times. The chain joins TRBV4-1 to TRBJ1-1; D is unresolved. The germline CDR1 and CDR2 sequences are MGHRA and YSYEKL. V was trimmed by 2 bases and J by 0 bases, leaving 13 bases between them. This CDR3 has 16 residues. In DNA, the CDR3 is TGCGCCAGCAGCCAAAGAGCGGCAGGCCTGAACACTGAAGCTTTCTTT. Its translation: CASSQRAAGLNTEAFF.

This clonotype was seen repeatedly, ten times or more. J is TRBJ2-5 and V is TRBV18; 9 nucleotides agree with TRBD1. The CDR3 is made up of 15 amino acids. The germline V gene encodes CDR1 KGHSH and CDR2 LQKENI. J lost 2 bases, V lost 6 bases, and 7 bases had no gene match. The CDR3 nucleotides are TGTGCCAGCTCCCCATCGACAGGGGGACAAGAGACCCAGTACTTC. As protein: CASSPSTGGQETQYF. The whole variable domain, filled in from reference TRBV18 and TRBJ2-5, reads NAGVMQNPRHLVRRRGQEARLRCSPMKGHSHVYWYRQLPEEGLKFMVYLQKENIIDESGMPKERFSAEFPKEGPSILRIQQVVRGDSAAYFCASSPSTGGQETQYFGPGTRLLVL.

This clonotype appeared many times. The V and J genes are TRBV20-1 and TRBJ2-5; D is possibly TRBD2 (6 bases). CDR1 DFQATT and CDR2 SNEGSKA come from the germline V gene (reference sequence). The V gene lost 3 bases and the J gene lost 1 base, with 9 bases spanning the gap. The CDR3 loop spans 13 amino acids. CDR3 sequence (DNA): TGCAGTGCTAGGGGGGGTTTCCAAGAGACCCAGTACTTC. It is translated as CSARGGFQETQYF.

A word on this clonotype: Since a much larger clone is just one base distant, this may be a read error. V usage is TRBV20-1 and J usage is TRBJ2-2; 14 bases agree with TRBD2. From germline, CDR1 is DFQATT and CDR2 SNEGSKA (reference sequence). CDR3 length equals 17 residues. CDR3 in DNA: TGCTGTGCTAGTAGACTAGCGGGAGGGCCGAACACCGGGGAGCTGTTTTTT. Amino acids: CCASRLAGGPNTGELFF.